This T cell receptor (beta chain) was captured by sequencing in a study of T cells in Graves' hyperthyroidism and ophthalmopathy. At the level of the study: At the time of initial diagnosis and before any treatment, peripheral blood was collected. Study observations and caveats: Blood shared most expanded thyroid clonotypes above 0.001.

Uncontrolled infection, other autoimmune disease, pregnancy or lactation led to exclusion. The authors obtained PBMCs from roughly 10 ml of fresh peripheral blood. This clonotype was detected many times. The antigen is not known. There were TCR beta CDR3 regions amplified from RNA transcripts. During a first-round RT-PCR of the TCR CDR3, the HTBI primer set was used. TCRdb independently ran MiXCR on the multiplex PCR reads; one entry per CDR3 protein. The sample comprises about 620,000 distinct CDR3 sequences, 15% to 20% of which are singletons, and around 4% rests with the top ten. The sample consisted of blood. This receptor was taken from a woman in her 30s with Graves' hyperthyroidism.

The CDR3 DNA sequence: TGTGCCAGCAGCTTAGGATACAGGGGACCCTACAATGAGCAGTTCTTC. Translation gives CASSLGYRGPYNEQFF. The chain recombines TRBV11-2 with TRBJ2-1; TRBD1 matches at 7 bases. V dropped 1 base and J dropped 2; count of bases not matched to a gene: 5. The germline gives CDR1 SGHAT, CDR2 FQNNGV. This CDR3 comprises 16 residues.